The source of this T cell receptor (beta chain) is a study of cytomegalovirus exposure and HLA in healthy donors listed by TCRdb under 2017. For context, the study as a whole: An earlier analysis of 587 of the donors reported 276 Gb of sequence data and around 120 million unique TCR beta sequences obtained from around 180 million T cells. About 300 gigabases of sequencing data and 78 million or so unique TCR sequences were included in an early release covering several hundred HLA-typed donors. Of the roughly 430 genotyped donors, about 80% fell in the genetic ancestry cluster associated with self-reported Caucasian donors. The study aimed to test whether signatures of past pathogen exposure could be identified by cataloging public T cell receptors. The T cell repertoires of under 750 subjects were profiled by immunosequencing and related to cytomegalovirus serostatus. A separate validation cohort of 90 to 150 different subjects was used in addition to the approximately 700-subject first cohort. To predict cytomegalovirus infection status, the study brought together high-throughput TCR immunosequencing, statistical association of individual TCRs with disease status, and machine learning. A later analysis re-examined previously published TCR beta repertoires from 500 to 700 donors and added high-resolution HLA genotyping to investigate patterns of TCR occurrence. Rather than using new phenotypic data, the later analysis identified candidate immune exposures from TCR beta sequences and from how often those sequences occurred across donors. An earlier analysis of several hundred of the donors applied high-throughput TCR beta sequencing to assess whether each TCR beta V gene segment acted as functional or pseudogenic. Donor age, sex, ethnicity and CMV serostatus were collected together with the repertoire data. In a later genetic analysis, genome-wide SNP genotypes for about three fifths of the roughly 670 donors were used, and that subset was treated as a discovery cohort. Every discovery cohort repertoire had been produced on one sequencing platform. HLA typing covered class I and class II loci at four-digit resolution. The number of donors typed differed by locus, with about 629-630 for A, B, C, DRB1 and DQB1, more than 500 for DQA1, about 610 for DPA1, and around 430 for DPB1. A handful of DR-DQ haplotypes were handled as single units for association and clustering because linkage in the cohort was strong. Across around 400 genotyped donors of the cohort, an average of roughly 230,000 unique TCR beta nucleotide sequences per donor were sequenced, and 15% to 20% of those sequences were non-productive.

The cohort consisted of more than 650 healthy bone marrow donors. Cohort members were all nominally healthy when sampled, although unrecorded immune exposures were likely present. The donor tested CMV seropositive, placing the donor among the 289 seropositive members of the cohort. Each donor provided a peripheral blood sample, and peripheral blood mononuclear cells were used for TCR beta sequencing. The Qiagen DNeasy Blood Extraction Kit was used to extract genomic DNA from the blood cell samples. Its CDR3 holds 12 amino acids, cysteine through phenylalanine. Left in the record is the CDR3 DNA by itself, 36 bases read in frame from the first base. Sequences SQVTM (CDR1) and ANQGSEA (CDR2) are obtained from the germline V gene. Trimming removed 2 bases from V and 2 bases from J, leaving 5 bases between the germline ends. On this clone itself: The target of this receptor is not known. The record has no base qualities; no much larger clone is one base away.

What the research found in general, with its limitations: A later analysis found that TCR association rates varied across HLA loci, with DRB1 alleles showing the most associated TCRs and HLA-C alleles the fewest. Some IMGT-functional V segments, including TRBV6-2 and TRBV6-3, could not be distinguished by the 87-base-pair reads and were therefore excluded. This cohort had only TCR beta chains sequenced, and the lack of alpha or paired-chain data limited which features could be detected. Correlated functional status among segregating V segments might be attributable to linkage disequilibrium, but an unknown experimental factor could not be ruled out. According to a later analysis, parvovirus B19, influenza, CMV and Epstein-Barr virus appeared linked to several top co-occurrence clusters. Most TCR sequences were observed very rarely across donors, whereas some public TCRs were present in many individuals. HLA typing was unavailable for some donors at each locus, so association tests used only the typed subset. The classifier was reported to diagnose cytomegalovirus status with high specificity and sensitivity in both the original cohort and the validation cohort. A later analysis found that most CMV-associated TCR beta chains appeared HLA-restricted, with HLA associations seemingly driven largely by CMV exposure. When HLA alleles, especially DR and DQ, strongly co-occurred, TCR associations were difficult to assign to individual alleles. Compared with equally common non-associated chains, HLA-associated TCR beta chains in a later analysis were more clonally expanded and had lower generation probabilities. A further reported finding was that TCR beta sequences accurately predicted the HLA-A and HLA-B alleles for most subjects in the first cohort. Immune exposure information for the cohort was limited to CMV serostatus. Because counts were too low, more than 15 rarely observed V segments, including chromosome 9 orphons, were left out of the earlier analysis of approximately 500 of the donors. In an earlier analysis of approximately 590 of the donors, most TCR beta V segments were observed in productive rearrangements about 90% or about 30% of the time, broadly matching IMGT annotations. The authors suggested that the approach could potentially be extended to other disease states and immunological phenotypes. According to a later genetic analysis, donors in an Asian-associated ancestry cluster had fewer N-insertions in productive TCRs than the roughly 700-donor mean. The presence/absence analyses assumed that sequencing depth was roughly uniform across donors, and that assumption may not be true. A group of highly shared sequence variants was considered likely to be a technical artifact of the sequencing pipeline. In a later genetic analysis, a missense DCLRE1C variant was associated with V-gene and J-gene trimming of TCR beta chains, and the association was replicated in an independent cohort. In vitro tests confirmed that a few of the cytomegalovirus-associated TCR beta chains recognize cytomegalovirus antigens. In the study, around 150 TCR beta chains were listed as associated with cytomegalovirus. Specific HLA alleles were associated with roughly 17,000 TCR beta sequences at a false discovery rate of 0.05 in a later analysis.

The method was the immunoSEQ multiplex PCR assay. The multiplex PCR relied on a mix of 60 forward primers for TCR Vbeta segments and 13 reverse primers for TCR Jbeta segments. The CDR3 region of rearranged TCR beta genes was amplified from genomic DNA by a multiplex PCR assay. The Illumina HiSeq System was used to sequence the amplified TCR beta libraries as 87-base-pair reads. The original pipeline was this. A later analysis tallied around 82 million unique TCR beta chains across the 660 or so repertoires, and about 12 million of those chains were shared by two or more donors. Raw reads were error-corrected and collapsed into unique sequences by a nearest-neighbor algorithm in which closely related sequences were merged to remove PCR and sequencing errors. V, D and J gene segments were assigned by aligning CDR3 sequences to IMGT reference sequences. For a sequence to be retained, a match of at least six nucleotides was required to both a V gene segment and a J gene segment. A rearrangement was called productive if the CDR3 had no stop codons and remained in frame with V and J, and every other rearrangement was called non-productive. CDR3 was defined according to IMGT convention as the region running from the second conserved V-encoded cysteine to the conserved J-encoded phenylalanine. The earlier analysis of fewer than 750 of the donors excluded sequences that lacked an unambiguous match to a single V gene segment. In an earlier analysis of a few hundred of the donors, V segments were called functional above 56.7% productive rearrangements and were called segregating when the between-donor standard deviation exceeded 5%. To diagnose cytomegalovirus status from the catalog of TCR beta chain sequences, a statistical classification framework was built. A later analysis assigned V and J genes by comparing TCR nucleotide sequences with IMGT/GENE-DB human TR gene sequences. A later analysis assigned CDR3 sequences and most-parsimonious VDJ recombination scenarios with the TCRdist pipeline. A later analysis defined each TCR beta chain by its CDR3 amino acid sequence plus V-gene family, and excluded reads lacking a unique V-gene family. To address suspected cross-contamination and a sequencing artifact, a later analysis removed approximately 600 highly shared, low-generation-probability nucleotide sequences. For each public chain, a later analysis derived a clonal expansion index from normalized ranks of inferred template counts within each repertoire. In a later analysis, generation probabilities were computed using a VDJ recombination model fitted to out-of-frame rearrangements, and the results were checked against IGoR. In a later analysis, hypergeometric tests were used to score TCR-TCR, TCR-HLA and TCR-CMV co-occurrence, with a repertoire-size bias correction applied to TCR pairs. To estimate false discovery rates, a later analysis permuted the HLA or CMV assignments 20 times. A later analysis grouped co-occurring TCRs with DBSCAN, adding TCRdist sequence similarity when clustering within HLA-allele-positive subsets. Repertoires with fewer than 30,000 or more than 120,000 public chains were left out of co-occurrence clustering, as were a handful of repertoires with anomalous nucleotide sharing. The table comes from immuneACCESS by way of TCRdb, which keeps in-frame sequences with V and J called. Part of the clones is missing from these tables; in studies checked, under half for an unresolved V gene and the rest for unknown reasons. Clone size and the V and J calls come from that table; the DNA yielded D and trimming. The sample yields over 200,000 clones; roughly 80% were counted once. The top ten constitute 5.4% of the sample.

The receptor was isolated from a woman in her thirties or forties in good health and CMV-seropositive. Source material: PBMCs. The chain joins TRBV29-1 to TRBJ2-3; the D gene cannot be named for sure. CDR3 protein: CSVETNTDTQYF. The nucleotides are TGCAGCGTTGAAACTAACACAGATACGCAGTATTTT.